Following are 18 T cell receptor beta chains from one sample sequenced in a study of shared clonotypes between healthy human individuals. This table comes from immunoSEQ multiplex PCR, and its TCRdb copy is limited to in-frame clones, with some not included. The sample records 600,000 to 750,000 clones, 72% being singletons. Sequencing was done on a sample of memory CD4+ T cells sorted from blood. Sample subset: CD45RA-negative fraction. These receptors all come from a woman aged 25 to 39 in good health.

The chain carries TRBV30 and TRBJ1-3, with D maybe TRBD1 (5 bases). In germline, CDR1 is GTSNPN, CDR2 SVGIG (reference sequence). The CDR3 sequence is 13 residues long. Between the trimmed V and J ends, which lost 2 bases and 6 bases, there was a span of 11 bases. CDR3 nucleotide sequence: TGTGCCTGGAGTTCCGGGACTTTAAACACCATATATTTT. Translated: CAWSSGTLNTIYF.

The chain carries TRBV6-1 and TRBJ2-5; D might be TRBD1 (5 bases). CDR3 size: 14 residues. The V gene lost 3 bases and the J gene lost 3 bases, with 11 bases spanning the gap. The germline V gene has CDR1 MNHNS and CDR2 SASEGT. Here the CDR3 reads CASSDPGWEETQYF. CDR3 DNA: TGTGCCAGCAGTGACCCAGGGTGGGAAGAGACCCAGTACTTC.

J is TRBJ2-2 and V is TRBV6-5, with TRBD1 matching over 7 bases. The CDR3 is 16 amino acids. CDR1 and CDR2 (germline): MNHEY, SVGAGI. The trim removed 4 bases at V and 6 bases at J, leaving 11 bases unmatched. CDR3 sequence: CASSFTQTGVSGELFF. The CDR3 DNA sequence: TGTGCCAGCAGTTTCACCCAAACAGGGGTTTCCGGGGAGCTGTTTTTT.

The gene calls are TRBV20-1 and TRBJ2-7; maybe TRBD1 (6 bases). Deletions cut 3 bases from V and 7 bases from J, with 10 bases between. Per germline, CDR1 DFQATT and CDR2 SNEGSKA (reference sequence). The CDR3 has 11 amino acids. This chain's CDR3 is CSARDDREQYF. The CDR3 DNA sequence: TGCAGTGCTAGGGATGACAGGGAGCAGTACTTC.

The V gene is TRBV4-2, the J gene TRBJ1-2; 9 nucleotides agree with TRBD1. CDR1 and CDR2 from the germline V gene are LGHNA and YNFKEQ. The CDR3 contains 16 residues. Trimming removed 6 bases from V and 8 bases from J; junction bases left unmatched: 16. DNA of the CDR3: TGTGCCAGCAGTCGACTAACCACCGGGACAGGGAGCGGCTACACCTTC. It yields the protein CASSRLTTGTGSGYTF.

CDR3 nucleotides: TGTGCCAGCAGTGAAGAGTTTGGGGAACTGAACACTGAAGCTTTCTTT. This gives the protein CASSEEFGELNTEAFF. This chain connects TRBV2 to TRBJ1-1; D uncertain. Germline V CDR1 and CDR2: SNHLY, FYNNEI. The CDR3 is made up of 16 amino acids. V lost 1 base and J lost 0, with 12 bases in between.

This clone showed up just a few times. V is TRBV28 and J is TRBJ1-1; no clear D. Germline CDR1 is MDHEN and CDR2 is SYDVKM. The V and J ends lost 2 bases and 5 bases respectively, with 12 bases between them. This CDR3 region has 14 residues. The CDR3 nucleotides read TGTGCCAGCAGTTTAAAGGTTTTTGGGACTGAAGCTTTCTTT. Encoded protein: CASSLKVFGTEAFF.

J is TRBJ2-7 and V is TRBV6-1, with 10 nucleotides matching TRBD1. Germline V gene lookup returns CDR1 MNHNS and CDR2 SASEGT. This CDR3 spans 15 amino acids. Unmatched junction bases numbered 4, after V lost 4 bases and J lost 1 base. CDR3 sequence reads: CASSGGQGKSYEQYF. In DNA, the CDR3 is TGTGCCAGCAGTGGGGGACAGGGGAAATCCTACGAGCAGTACTTC.

On this clone itself: The junction does not match germline at one end; this may be a read error. The rearrangement uses TRBV14 and TRBJ2-6; D is uncertain. The CDR3 runs to 12 residues. Germline assignment: CDR1 SGHDN and CDR2 FVKESK. This chain's CDR3 is CASSQGIRPPHF. CDR3 DNA: TGTGCCAGCAGCCAAGGGATTAGGCCCCCACATTTC.

This rearrangement joins TRBV2 to TRBJ2-7; D gene ambiguous. The ends were cut back, 4 bases at V and 2 bases at J, with 9 bases in the middle. Germline V gene lookup returns CDR1 SNHLY and CDR2 FYNNEI. The CDR3 has 13 amino acids. The CDR3 sequence: CASSADTTYEQYF. The CDR3 region has the DNA TGTGCCAGCAGTGCTGACACAACCTACGAGCAGTACTTC.

The V gene is TRBV6-5, the J gene TRBJ2-7, with TRBD2 matching over 10 bases. This CDR3 has 15 residues. Germline lookup yields CDR1 MNHEY and CDR2 SVGAGI. The ends lost 6 bases at V and 2 bases at J; junction bases unmatched: 7. The CDR3 sequence is CASRPTSGATYEQYF. The CDR3 nucleotides read TGTGCCAGCAGACCAACTAGCGGGGCAACCTACGAGCAGTACTTC.

V and J are TRBV5-4 and TRBJ1-2; 10 positions match TRBD1. The CDR3 length is 14 residues. CDR1 SGHNT and CDR2 YYREEE come from the germline V gene (reference sequence). V trimming: 4 bases; J trimming: 5 bases; junction bases outside the gene matches: 5. This CDR3 reads CASSPGQGPYGYTF. CDR3 coding DNA: TGTGCCAGCAGCCCGGGACAGGGGCCGTATGGCTACACCTTC. The full variable domain, rest sourced from reference TRBV5-4 and TRBJ1-2, is ETGVTQSPTHLIKTRGQQVTLRCSSQSGHNTVSWYQQALGQGPQFIFQYYREEENGRGNFPPRFSGLQFPNYSSELNVNALELDDSALYLCASSPGQGPYGYTFGSGTRLTVV.

This chain connects TRBV19 to TRBJ2-7; no firm D call. This CDR3 has 14 residues. CDR1 LNHDA and CDR2 SQIVND come from the germline V gene (reference sequence). Trimming removed 5 bases from V and 1 base from J, with 12 bases in between. The CDR3: CASSVFRNSYEQYF. The CDR3 DNA is TGTGCCAGTAGTGTCTTTCGGAATTCCTACGAGCAGTACTTC. Drawing the rest from reference TRBV19 and TRBJ2-7, the complete variable domain is DGGITQSPKYLFRKEGQNVTLSCEQNLNHDAMYWYRQDPGQGLRLIYYSQIVNDFQKGDIAEGYSVSREKKESFPLTVTSAQKNPTAFYLCASSVFRNSYEQYFGPGTRLTVT.

This chain joins TRBV5-4 and TRBJ1-2, with D possibly TRBD1 on 5 matching bases. This CDR3 has 14 residues. CDR1 is SGHNT and CDR2 is YYREEE in the germline V gene (reference sequence). V was trimmed by 1 base and J by 3 bases, leaving 10 bases between them. The CDR3 region has the DNA TGTGCCAGCAGCTTGTGGGGGGGAGACTATGGCTACACCTTC. It translates to CASSLWGGDYGYTF.

This clone has just a few counts. The chain carries TRBV14 and TRBJ1-4; D is perhaps TRBD1 (6 bases). CDR3 length: 16 amino acids. Trimming removed 3 bases from V and 8 bases from J, with 19 bases in between. The germline CDR1 and CDR2 sequences are SGHDN and FVKESK. CDR3 loop: CASSQVASGGWEKLFF. CDR3 DNA sequence: TGTGCCAGCAGCCAGGTCGCTTCGGGGGGCTGGGAAAAACTGTTTTTT.

The J gene is TRBJ2-3, the V gene TRBV6-1; TRBD1 might be the D (5 bases). V lost 5 bases and J 4 bases, leaving 10 bases between the germline ends. Germline V gives CDR1 MNHNS, CDR2 SASEGT. There are 13 residues in the CDR3. The CDR3 nucleotides read TGTGCCAGCAGTCTCAGGGCCCCAGATACGCAGTATTTT. Translated, it gives CASSLRAPDTQYF.

The V gene is TRBV9, the J gene TRBJ1-1; D is undetermined. CDR3 length equals 13 residues. The ends were cut back, 6 bases at V and 5 bases at J, with 14 bases in the middle. CDR1 and CDR2 (germline): SGDLS, YYNGEE. The CDR3 sequence: CASTPARGTEAFF. The DNA of the CDR3 is TGTGCCAGCACACCTGCACGAGGAACTGAAGCTTTCTTT. The variable domain in full, with the rest retrieved from reference TRBV9 and TRBJ1-1, is DSGVTQTPKHLITATGQRVTLRCSPRSGDLSVYWYQQSLDQGLQFLIQYYNGEERAKGNILERFSAQQFPDLHSELNLSSLELGDSALYFCASTPARGTEAFFGQGTRLTVV.

V and J are TRBV18 and TRBJ2-1; 7 nucleotides line up with TRBD2. J gave up 7 bases and V 6 bases, and 15 bases lay outside the gene matches. Germline V gene data show CDR1 as KGHSH and CDR2 as LQKENI. The CDR3 extends over 16 amino acids. This CDR3 reads CASSQEGREPRNEQFF. The CDR3 region has the DNA TGTGCCAGCTCTCAAGAAGGGAGGGAGCCGCGGAATGAGCAGTTCTTC. Together with reference TRBV18 and TRBJ2-1, the CDR3 gives the full variable domain: NAGVMQNPRHLVRRRGQEARLRCSPMKGHSHVYWYRQLPEEGLKFMVYLQKENIIDESGMPKERFSAEFPKEGPSILRIQQVVRGDSAAYFCASSQEGREPRNEQFFGPGTRLTVL.